This T cell receptor beta chain was sequenced for a study of cytomegalovirus exposure and HLA in healthy donors. General study points: In a later analysis, the majority of CMV-associated beta chains seemingly showed HLA restriction.

This CDR3 is 16 amino acids long. V was clipped by 2 bases and J by 0 bases, with 13 bases between them. Germline-derived CDR1 and CDR2 are LGHNA and YSLEER. The primer mix had 60 Vbeta and 13 Jbeta primers. TCRdb keeps only in-frame clones here, not all; method: immunoSEQ multiplex PCR. The table records over 100,000 clones, roughly 78% of them present only once. Only a few counts were recorded for this clone. Its antigen is unknown. This chain links TRBV4-3 with TRBJ1-2, with D unclear. Sequences were obtained from PBMCs. The clonotype was recovered from a man aged 50-59 years in good health and CMV-seropositive. CDR3 loop: CASSQKRSEANYGYTF. The CDR3 region has the DNA TGCGCCAGCAGCCAAAAAAGATCGGAGGCTAACTATGGCTACACCTTC.